The present T cell receptor beta chain was sequenced within a study of cytomegalovirus exposure and HLA in healthy donors. Amplification used 60 Vbeta primers and 13 Jbeta primers. The data were produced by immunoSEQ multiplex PCR, yet TCRdb's version contains in-frame clones alone and is incomplete. The data show under 200,000 clones, with roughly four fifths seen just once and over 2.5% held by the top ten. Healthy bone marrow donors made up the cohort. With respect to this clone: Its antigen is not identified.

Findings of the study overall: Being productive about 87% or about 30% of the time was typical of most TCR beta V segments in an earlier analysis. V- and J-gene trimming of TCR beta was linked (in a later analysis) to a missense DCLRE1C variant.

Looked up from germline, CDR1 is SGDLS and CDR2 is YYNGEE. The CDR3 extends over 14 amino acids. V was shortened by 3 bases and J by 7 bases, with 15 bases between the two germline ends. The chain is built from TRBV9 and TRBJ2-3, with a tentative D call TRBD1 (6 bases). The TCR was taken from a female donor in good health and CMV-seronegative. Material for sequencing was PBMCs. For the CDR3, the DNA is TGTGCCAGCAGCGCATACTCCACAGGGAATACGCAGTATTTT. It encodes CASSAYSTGNTQYF.